This T cell receptor (beta chain) derives from a study of cytomegalovirus exposure and HLA in healthy donors. General study findings and limits: Excluded were some V segments that proved indistinguishable, including TRBV6-2 and TRBV6-3. A cluster of highly shared sequence variants was likely a sequencing artifact. The authors later linked a missense DCLRE1C variant to TCR beta V- and J-gene trimming.

The PCR made use of 60 Vbeta and 13 Jbeta primers. The repertoire was sequenced with immunoSEQ multiplex PCR; TCRdb's copy has only in-frame clones and lacks some. The sample gives approximately 150,000 clones, approximately 83% of which show up once; 1.5% to 2% is in the top ten. Trimming cost V 1 base and J 7 bases, with 8 bases left between them. This CDR3 region has 13 residues. CDR1 is SGHRS, CDR2 YFSETQ, per germline. This clone was detected only once. Its antigen is not identified. The receptor was isolated from a woman in her thirties or forties in good health and CMV-seronegative. J is TRBJ1-4 and V is TRBV5-1, with D perhaps matching TRBD1 (5 bases). Input material: PBMCs. The chain's CDR3 is CASSLWGGEKLFF. The CDR3 DNA sequence: TGCGCCAGCAGCTTGTGGGGCGGTGAAAAACTGTTTTTT.